These 18 T cell receptor beta chains were all obtained from the same sample, sequenced in a study of OX40 agonist ivuxolimab in advanced cancers. Here immunoSEQ multiplex PCR was the method, and the copy in TCRdb shows in-frame clones only, minus some. Of approximately 32,000 clones detected, more than 70% appear once; the ten largest clones hold 9.1%. This specimen consisted of CD4+ or CD8+ T cells sorted from blood, obtained in a trial of the OX40 agonist ivuxolimab. These receptors came from an adult with an advanced solid tumor such as melanoma, head and neck, liver or kidney cancer.

The chain carries TRBV2 and TRBJ1-4; D gene ambiguous. The CDR3 covers 15 residues. With 2 bases removed from V and 6 bases from J, the gap between germline ends came to 13 bases. CDR1 and CDR2 (germline): SNHLY, FYNNEI. As DNA, the CDR3 is TGTGCCAGCAGTGAAAGGCATTGGGGTGATGAAAAACTGTTTTTT. Protein product: CASSERHWGDEKLFF.

This clone was seen once. This rearrangement joins TRBV6-5 to TRBJ2-7; the match to TRBD1 covers 7 bases. The CDR3 spans 14 residues. CDR1 and CDR2 from the germline V gene are MNHEY and SVGAGI. V shed 6 bases, J shed 5 bases, and the junction held 10 bases outside the gene matches. The chain's CDR3 is CASSPDRVSDEQYF. The CDR3 coding sequence is TGTGCCAGCAGCCCCGACAGGGTATCTGACGAGCAGTACTTC.

The genes are TRBV4-2 and TRBJ2-6; D perhaps matches TRBD1 (6 bases). The CDR3 covers 17 residues. Germline loops: CDR1 LGHNA, CDR2 YNFKEQ. V lost 0 bases, J lost 1 base, and 10 bases lay in between. This CDR3 is CASSQDTDRSGANVLTF. The DNA for the CDR3 is TGTGCCAGCAGCCAAGATACCGACAGGTCTGGGGCCAACGTCCTGACTTTC.

In this sample, this clone turned up once. V gene TRBV19 combines with J gene TRBJ1-5, with 7 bases aligning to TRBD1. With V trimmed by 1 base and J by 3 bases, 6 bases remained unmatched. Germline loops: CDR1 LNHDA, CDR2 SQIVND (reference sequence). CDR3 length: 16 residues. CDR3 coding DNA: TGTGCCAGTAGTATAGTAGGGGGCTCGGACAATCAGCCCCAGCATTTT. It translates to CASSIVGGSDNQPQHF.

The J gene is TRBJ2-3, the V gene TRBV7-6, with TRBD2 matching over 7 bases. The CDR3 extends over 15 amino acids. Germline V CDR1 and CDR2: SGHVS, FNYEAQ. The V and J ends lost 2 bases and 5 bases, in that order; junction bases with no gene match: 7. CDR3 DNA sequence: TGTGCCAGCAGCTTACTAGCGGAGATGGGAGATACGCAGTATTTT. Translation gives CASSLLAEMGDTQYF.

This chain connects TRBV7-9 to TRBJ1-2; unclear D gene. The CDR3 contains 12 residues. Germline V gene sequence: CDR1 SEHNR, CDR2 FQNEAQ (reference sequence). Trimming removed 5 bases from V and 0 bases from J, with 4 bases in between. CDR3 nucleotides: TGTGCCAGCAGCCAGTCTAACTATGGCTACACCTTC. It yields the protein CASSQSNYGYTF.

This clone is a singleton in its sample. This rearrangement joins TRBV30 to TRBJ2-5; 10 nucleotides line up with TRBD2. The germline CDR1 and CDR2 sequences are GTSNPN and SVGIG (reference sequence). With V trimmed by 2 bases and J by 5 bases, 11 bases remained unmatched. This CDR3 contains 16 residues. CDR3 sequence (DNA): TGTGCCTGGAGTTTGGGGCCTAGCGGGAGTTTTGAGACCCAGTACTTC. Translation gives CAWSLGPSGSFETQYF.

This clone is a singleton in its sample. The rearrangement uses TRBV5-1 and TRBJ2-7, with no clear D. Trimming took 0 bases from V and 4 from J, leaving 2 bases between them. The CDR3 covers 11 residues. Germline values: CDR1 SGHRS, CDR2 YFSETQ. The CDR3, as DNA: TGCGCCAGCAGCTTGGAATACGAGCAGTACTTC. It is translated as CASSLEYEQYF.

V gene TRBV28 combines with J gene TRBJ1-2; 8 bases agree with TRBD1. V shed 3 bases and J 8 bases; nucleotides not matched to a gene: 11. The CDR3 is 15 residues long. From germline, CDR1 is MDHEN and CDR2 SYDVKM. The CDR3 nucleotides read TGTGCCAGCAGTTTGCCCCTAAGGACAGGGAAAGGCTACACCTTC. Translated: CASSLPLRTGKGYTF.

The V call is TRBV5-1, the J call TRBJ2-5; D is unresolved. Trimming took 7 bases from V and 5 from J, leaving 6 bases between them. The CDR3 runs to 10 residues. The germline V gene encodes CDR1 SGHRS and CDR2 YFSETQ. For the CDR3, the DNA is TGCGCCAGCCCCCCGGAGACCCAGTACTTC. Protein sequence: CASPPETQYF.

In its sample, this clone was seen a few times. The V gene is TRBV5-1, the J gene TRBJ1-2, with no clear D. Trimming shortened V by 1 base and J by 0 bases, and 7 bases separated the two germline ends. Germline values: CDR1 SGHRS, CDR2 YFSETQ. This CDR3 contains 14 residues. The CDR3 protein is CASSLHGANYGYTF. In DNA, the CDR3 is TGCGCCAGCAGCTTGCACGGGGCTAACTATGGCTACACCTTC.

The chain carries TRBV29-1 and TRBJ2-5; 8 bases fit TRBD1. The CDR3 consists of 13 residues. Germline-derived CDR1 and CDR2 are SQVTM and ANQGSEA. J gave up 5 bases and V 1 base, and 3 bases lay outside the gene matches. CDR3 sequence reads: CSVEAGGAETQYF. Here the CDR3 DNA reads TGCAGCGTTGAAGCAGGGGGCGCGGAGACCCAGTACTTC.

The chain is built from TRBV5-1 and TRBJ2-2; D unclear. V lost 2 bases and J lost 1, with 6 bases in between. The germline gives CDR1 SGHRS, CDR2 YFSETQ. The CDR3 runs to 14 residues. The CDR3 bases are TGCGCCAGCAGCTTAATTGGGAACACCGGGGAGCTGTTTTTT. Translated, it gives CASSLIGNTGELFF.

The V gene is TRBV5-1, the J gene TRBJ2-6, with D maybe TRBD2 (5 bases). CDR1 SGHRS and CDR2 YFSETQ come from the germline V gene. CDR3 length: 15 amino acids. Trimming removed 4 bases at V and 0 bases at J, with 8 bases between. In nucleotides, the CDR3 is TGCGCCAGCAGCGAGGGCCACTCTGGGGCCAACGTCCTGACTTTC. Translated: CASSEGHSGANVLTF. Using reference TRBV5-1 and TRBJ2-6 for the parts outside the CDR3, the full variable domain is KAGVTQTPRYLIKTRGQQVTLSCSPISGHRSVSWYQQTPGQGLQFLFEYFSETQRNKGNFPGRFSGRQFSNSRSEMNVSTLELGDSALYLCASSEGHSGANVLTFGAGSRLTVL.

V and J are TRBV7-3 and TRBJ2-5; 9 bases agree with TRBD1. CDR1 SGHTA and CDR2 FQGTGA come from the germline V gene. This CDR3 has 13 amino acids. Trimming at V came to 9 bases and at J to 2 bases, leaving 4 bases not matched to a gene. The CDR3 reads CASSTGGQETQYF. CDR3 nucleotide sequence: TGTGCCAGTTCGACAGGGGGGCAAGAGACCCAGTACTTC.

This clone appeared once. The genes are TRBV2 and TRBJ2-2; 7 nucleotides agree with TRBD1. The germline V gene has CDR1 SNHLY and CDR2 FYNNEI. V was clipped by 4 bases and J by 0 bases; unmatched bases: 2. This CDR3 is 15 amino acids long. The CDR3 bases are TGTGCCAGCAGTGCCGACAGGGCGAACACCGGGGAGCTGTTTTTT. This sequence encodes CASSADRANTGELFF.

This chain joins TRBV27 and TRBJ2-3; a possible D gene is TRBD2 (6 bases). V lost 3 bases and J 0 bases, leaving 7 bases between the germline ends. The germline CDR1 and CDR2 sequences are MNHEY and SMNVEV (reference sequence). The CDR3 sequence is 14 residues long. The CDR3 nucleotides are TGTGCCAGCAGTTTTCGGGGGAGCACAGATACGCAGTATTTT. This gives the protein CASSFRGSTDTQYF.

The chain has TRBV29-1 and TRBJ2-3; D might be TRBD2 (5 bases). Per the germline V gene, CDR1 is SQVTM and CDR2 is ANQGSEA. The V end was cut by 6 bases, the J end by 4 bases, with 8 bases between. The CDR3 is 11 amino acids. CDR3: CSVGSADTQYF. CDR3 in DNA: TGCAGCGTGGGGAGCGCAGATACGCAGTATTTT.